This TCR beta chain is drawn from a study of shared T cell receptors in the human thymus. Clones were read by immunoSEQ multiplex PCR, and TCRdb kept only the in-frame ones, dropping some. The top ten hold about 0.01% of the sample, which has about 660,000 clones, over 75% seen once. This CDR3 region has 15 residues. V was clipped by 5 bases and J by 3 bases; unmatched bases: 9. Germline-derived CDR1 and CDR2 are SGHAT and FQNNGV. A further study also used this sample, focusing on human thymus T cells. As reported in that work: Corrective surgery for congenital heart defects was being performed on the healthy Finnish infants who were the donors. Resections that were taken during corrective heart surgery supplied the thymus tissue. V and J genes seemed to be used with bias in thymic and blood repertoires. Thymic repertoires overlap heavily among unrelated individuals, related research has reported.

J is TRBJ2-7 and V is TRBV11-2; 8 bases match TRBD2. The sequence was obtained from a boy in the first two years of life with a congenital heart defect. Sequencing used thymocytes. CDR3 nucleotide sequence: TGTGCCAGCAGCCCCGGGGCGGGAGGCTTCTACGAGCAGTACTTC. It specifies CASSPGAGGFYEQYF.